The clone carrying this T cell receptor beta chain was detected only once. These data belong to a study of blood T cell repertoires in COVID-19. Study summary: PBMCs, B-cell-depleted T cells, or T cells were the source of the cDNA or gDNA that made up the material.

In the original processing: Estimated nucleated cell counts came from reference gene primer amplification. The table came from immunoSEQ multiplex PCR; TCRdb's copy has only in-frame clones and leaves some out. The V and J calls and the clone size are those of that table, but D and trimming were determined from the DNA. The table shows approximately 170,000 clones, with more than 80% occurring only once. The CDR3 totals 14 residues. Trimming removed 2 bases at V and 3 bases at J, with 7 bases between. Germline V gives CDR1 KGHSH, CDR2 LQKENI. Participants were placed into cohorts based on the clinical history they reported.

The genes are TRBV18 and TRBJ2-2; D call uncertain. The specimen sequenced was PBMCs or T cells enriched from blood (not recorded which). The source of this sequence is a man aged 45 to 65 who had recovered from COVID-19. The CDR3, as DNA: TGTGCCAGCTCACCATTCGACTACACCGGGGAGCTGTTTTTT. Translation gives CASSPFDYTGELFF.